This T cell receptor (beta chain) was recorded in a study of identical twins (dated by TCRdb to the mid-2010s). In the study overall: TCR alpha and beta repertoires from monozygotic twins, unrelated adults of various ages and cord blood were deep-sequenced to test whether fetal clonotypes persist. To rule out contamination, the twin experiments were replicated at different times with different library preparation protocols.

The library came from 5' RACE. For sequencing, an Illumina HiSeq 2000 was employed. Template switching introduced a universal primer binding site; the final cDNA contained a unique molecular identifier, enabling accurate counting of TCR cDNA molecules. Specific primers in the conserved constant-segment region were used to synthesize first-strand cDNA for the TCR alpha and beta chains. To control for contamination, every cDNA library carried two barcodes: a SMART-Mk sample barcode plus Illumina barcodes. TruSeq adapter sequences and Illumina sample barcodes were added in two successive PCR steps. The TCR alpha and beta cDNA libraries were sequenced on the Illumina HiSeq platform using custom primers. As for how the authors treated the data: Raw reads were processed with MiGEC to extract unique molecular identifiers, and MiXCR was used to determine CDR3 positions. Recombination models were inferred per individual with the repgenHMM and IGoR tools using an EM algorithm. The tcR package in R was used for shared clonotype analysis, with sharing normalized by the product of cloneset sizes. To study raw recombination without the effects of thymic and clonal selection, out-of-frame nonproductive sequences were analyzed. TCRdb cleaned the public reads at Q25 with fastp, built clones with MiXCR and kept in-frame beta chains. CDR3 protein duplicates are merged, each entry listing the most common genes and DNA. The V and J calls follow TCRdb's processing rather than the paper's. This sample holds about 530,000 distinct CDR3 sequences; about 15% were observed only once. In total, the top ten clones hold 0.35% to 0.45% of the sample.

Broader findings and caveats from the paper: Excess twin sharing in beta out-of-frame sequences was weaker because fewer shared sequences lowered the signal-to-noise ratio. Recombination models systematically underestimated out-of-frame TCR alpha sharing in monozygotic twins but agreed with sharing between unrelated individuals. Fewer insertions were carried by abundant cord blood beta clonotypes, a similar but weaker trend appeared in young adult naive repertoires, and no such trend appeared in memory repertoires. Invariant T cells such as MAIT and iNKT could partly confound zero-insertion analyses, though diverse VJ usage argued against this for most clonotypes. Compared with coincidental sharing between unrelated individuals, out-of-frame TCR alpha sequences shared between twins had an excess of sequences with low generation probability. Because the same donors could not be followed over many years, the conclusions relied on cross-sectional statistical analysis.

Its CDR3 holds 13 amino acids, cysteine through phenylalanine. The read is trimmed to its CDR3 DNA, 39 bases read in frame from base 1. V and J are truncated by 8 bases and 11 bases respectively, leaving an intervening sequence of 19 bases. The CDR1 and CDR2 encoded by the germline V gene are MGHRA and YSYEKL. Only healthy Caucasian donors were included. The twin cohort consisted of three pairs of female monozygotic twins, all aged roughly 18 to 30 years. CD4+ and CD8+ T cell populations were isolated with positive isolation kits from Invitrogen. About this clonotype: The specificity of this receptor is unknown. Qualities for individual bases were not recorded, and no much larger clone is one base off.

The same data also contributed to another study, on yellow fever vaccine responses in identical twins. The second paper states: The authors reported that the T cell response to vaccination in identical twins appeared partly convergent and partly personalized. In the study, vaccine-responding T cell clones were precisely tracked in identical twins.

The V and J segments used are TRBV4-1 and TRBJ2-1; the D region possibly corresponds to TRBD2 (6 bases align). This receptor was taken from a woman between 18 and 30 years old in good health. The source material was CD4+ T cells sorted from blood. The CDR3 reads CASGGPISGKQFF. The sequenced DNA: TGCGCCAGCGGGGGTCCTATTAGCGGAAAGCAGTTCTTC.